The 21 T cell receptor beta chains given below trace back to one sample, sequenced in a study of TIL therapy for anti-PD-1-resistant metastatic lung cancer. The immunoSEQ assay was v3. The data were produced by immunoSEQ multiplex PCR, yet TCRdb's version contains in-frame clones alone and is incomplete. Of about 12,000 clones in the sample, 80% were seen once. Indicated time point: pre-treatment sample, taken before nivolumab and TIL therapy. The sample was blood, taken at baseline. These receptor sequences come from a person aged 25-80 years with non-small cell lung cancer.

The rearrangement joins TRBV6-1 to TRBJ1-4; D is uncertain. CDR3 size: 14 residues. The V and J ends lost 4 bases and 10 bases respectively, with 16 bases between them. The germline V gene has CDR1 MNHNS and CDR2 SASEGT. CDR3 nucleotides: TGTGCCAGCAGTGTCGGCAGCTATGGCGGAAAACTGTTTTTT. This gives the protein CASSVGSYGGKLFF.

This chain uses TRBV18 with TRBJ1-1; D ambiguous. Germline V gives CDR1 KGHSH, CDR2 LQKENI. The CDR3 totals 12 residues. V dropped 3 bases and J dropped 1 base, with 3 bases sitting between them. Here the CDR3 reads CASSPSNTEAFF. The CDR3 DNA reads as TGTGCCAGCTCACCCTCGAACACTGAAGCTTTCTTT.

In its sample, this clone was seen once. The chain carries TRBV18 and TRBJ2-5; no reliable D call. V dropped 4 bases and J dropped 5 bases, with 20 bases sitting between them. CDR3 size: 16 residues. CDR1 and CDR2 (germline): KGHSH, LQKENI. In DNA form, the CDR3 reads TGTGCCAGCTCACGGAACCCTCTGGGGTCCCAGGAGACCCAGTACTTC. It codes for CASSRNPLGSQETQYF.

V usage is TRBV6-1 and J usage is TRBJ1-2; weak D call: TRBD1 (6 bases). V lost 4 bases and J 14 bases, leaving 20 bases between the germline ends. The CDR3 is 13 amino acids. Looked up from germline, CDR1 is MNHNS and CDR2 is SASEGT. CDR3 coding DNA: TGTGCCAGCAGTGTGGTGGACAGAGGGCCCAAGACCTTC. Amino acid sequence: CASSVVDRGPKTF.

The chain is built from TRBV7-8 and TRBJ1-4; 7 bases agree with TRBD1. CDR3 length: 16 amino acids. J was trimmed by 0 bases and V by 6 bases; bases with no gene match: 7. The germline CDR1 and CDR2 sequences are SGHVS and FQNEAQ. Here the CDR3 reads CASRDTGVATNEKLFF. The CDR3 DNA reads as TGTGCCAGCAGGGACACAGGGGTTGCAACTAATGAAAAACTGTTTTTT. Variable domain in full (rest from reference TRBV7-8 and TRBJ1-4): GAGVSQSPRYKVAKRGQDVALRCDPISGHVSLFWYQQALGQGPEFLTYFQNEAQLDKSGLPSDRFFAERPEGSVSTLKIQRTQQEDSAVYLCASRDTGVATNEKLFFGSGTQLSVL.

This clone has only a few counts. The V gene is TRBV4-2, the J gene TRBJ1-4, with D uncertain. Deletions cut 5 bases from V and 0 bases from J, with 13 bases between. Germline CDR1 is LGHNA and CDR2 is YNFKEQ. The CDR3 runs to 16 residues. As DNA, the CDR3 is TGTGCCAGCAGCGTAGACCTTGCCTCAACTAATGAAAAACTGTTTTTT. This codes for CASSVDLASTNEKLFF.

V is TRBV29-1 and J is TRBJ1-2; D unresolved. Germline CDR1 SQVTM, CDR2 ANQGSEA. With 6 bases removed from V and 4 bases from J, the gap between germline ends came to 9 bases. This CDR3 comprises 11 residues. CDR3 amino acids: CSVRWGYGYTF. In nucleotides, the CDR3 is TGCAGCGTCCGTTGGGGCTATGGCTACACCTTC.

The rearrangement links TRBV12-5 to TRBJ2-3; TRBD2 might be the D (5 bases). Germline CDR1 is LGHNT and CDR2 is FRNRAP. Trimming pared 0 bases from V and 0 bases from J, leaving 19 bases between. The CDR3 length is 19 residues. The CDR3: CASGLVLTDFRYSTDTQYF. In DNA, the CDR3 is TGTGCTAGTGGTTTGGTACTCACGGACTTCCGTTATAGCACAGATACGCAGTATTTT. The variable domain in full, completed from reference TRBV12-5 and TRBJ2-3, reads DARVTQTPRHKVTEMGQEVTMRCQPILGHNTVFWYRQTMMQGLELLAYFRNRAPLDDSGMPKDRFSAEMPDATLATLKIQPSEPRDSAVYFCASGLVLTDFRYSTDTQYFGPGTRLTVL.

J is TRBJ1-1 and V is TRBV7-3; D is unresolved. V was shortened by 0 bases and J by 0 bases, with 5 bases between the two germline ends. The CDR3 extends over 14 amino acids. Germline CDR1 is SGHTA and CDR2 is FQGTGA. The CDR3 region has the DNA TGTGCCAGCAGCTTAACGGGAATGAACACTGAAGCTTTCTTT. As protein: CASSLTGMNTEAFF.

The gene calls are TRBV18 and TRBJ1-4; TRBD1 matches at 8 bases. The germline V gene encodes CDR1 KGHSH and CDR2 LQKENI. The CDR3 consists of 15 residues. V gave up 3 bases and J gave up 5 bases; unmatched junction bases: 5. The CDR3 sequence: CASSPSGTGNEKLFF. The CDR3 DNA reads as TGTGCCAGCTCACCTTCCGGGACAGGAAATGAAAAACTGTTTTTT.

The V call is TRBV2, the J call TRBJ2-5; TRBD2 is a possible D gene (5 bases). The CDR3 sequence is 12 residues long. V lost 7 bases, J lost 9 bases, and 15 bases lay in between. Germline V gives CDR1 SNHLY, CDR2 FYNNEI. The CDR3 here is CASIGEGGPQYF. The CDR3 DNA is TGTGCCAGCATTGGAGAGGGCGGACCCCAGTACTTC. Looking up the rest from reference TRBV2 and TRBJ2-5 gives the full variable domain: EPEVTQTPSHQVTQMGQEVILRCVPISNHLYFYWYRQILGQKVEFLVSFYNNEISEKSEIFDDQFSVERPDGSNFTLKIRSTKLEDSAMYFCASIGEGGPQYFGPGTRLLVL.

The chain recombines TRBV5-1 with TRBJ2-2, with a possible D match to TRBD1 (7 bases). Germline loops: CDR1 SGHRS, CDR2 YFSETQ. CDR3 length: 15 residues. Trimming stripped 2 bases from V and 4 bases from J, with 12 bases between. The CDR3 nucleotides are TGCGCCAGCAGCTTCTCAGGGGGGAGCACCGGGGAGCTGTTTTTT. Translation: CASSFSGGSTGELFF.

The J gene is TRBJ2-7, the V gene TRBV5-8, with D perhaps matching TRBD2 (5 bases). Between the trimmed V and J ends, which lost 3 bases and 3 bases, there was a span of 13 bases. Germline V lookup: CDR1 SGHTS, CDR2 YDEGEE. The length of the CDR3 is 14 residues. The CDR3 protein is CASSSPGGGYEQYF. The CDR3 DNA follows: TGTGCCAGCAGCTCACCAGGCGGAGGCTACGAGCAGTACTTC.

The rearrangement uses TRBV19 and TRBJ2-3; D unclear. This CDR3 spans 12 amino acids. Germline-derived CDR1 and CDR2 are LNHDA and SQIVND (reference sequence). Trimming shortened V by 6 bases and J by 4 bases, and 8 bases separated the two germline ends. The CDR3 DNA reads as TGTGCCAGTAGAGGGCCCTCAGATACGCAGTATTTT. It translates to CASRGPSDTQYF.

The CDR3 coding sequence is TGCGCCAGCATCGGGGGGCATGGAAACACCATATATTTT. Its protein product is CASIGGHGNTIYF. This chain joins TRBV4-1 and TRBJ1-3, with a tentative D call TRBD1 (6 bases). The CDR3 length is 13 residues. Deletions cut 7 bases from V and 3 bases from J, with 10 bases between. Germline loops: CDR1 MGHRA, CDR2 YSYEKL.

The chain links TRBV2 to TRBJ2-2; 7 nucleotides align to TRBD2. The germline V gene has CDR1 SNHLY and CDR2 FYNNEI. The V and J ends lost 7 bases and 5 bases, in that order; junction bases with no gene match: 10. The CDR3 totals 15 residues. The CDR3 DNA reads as TGTGCCAGCAAGGAGACGGGGGGAAGGACCGGGGAGCTGTTTTTT. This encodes CASKETGGRTGELFF.

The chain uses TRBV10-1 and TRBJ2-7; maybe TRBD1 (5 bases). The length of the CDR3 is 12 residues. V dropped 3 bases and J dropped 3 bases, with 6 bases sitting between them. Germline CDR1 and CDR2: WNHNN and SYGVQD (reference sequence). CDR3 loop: CASSDQGYEQYF. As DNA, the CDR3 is TGCGCCAGCAGTGATCAGGGCTACGAGCAGTACTTC.

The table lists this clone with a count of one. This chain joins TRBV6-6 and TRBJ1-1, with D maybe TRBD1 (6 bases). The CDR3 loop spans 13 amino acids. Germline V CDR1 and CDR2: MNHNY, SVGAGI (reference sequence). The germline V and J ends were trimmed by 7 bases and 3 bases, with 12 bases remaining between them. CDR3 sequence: CASNLPGDTEAFF. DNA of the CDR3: TGTGCCAGCAATCTACCAGGGGACACTGAAGCTTTCTTT.

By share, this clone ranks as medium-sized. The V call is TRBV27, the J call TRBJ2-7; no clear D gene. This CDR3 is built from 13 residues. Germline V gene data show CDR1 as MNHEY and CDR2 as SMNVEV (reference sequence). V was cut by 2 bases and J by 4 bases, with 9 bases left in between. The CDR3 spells CASSLGSPYEQYF. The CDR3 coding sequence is TGTGCCAGCAGTTTAGGTTCCCCTTACGAGCAGTACTTC.

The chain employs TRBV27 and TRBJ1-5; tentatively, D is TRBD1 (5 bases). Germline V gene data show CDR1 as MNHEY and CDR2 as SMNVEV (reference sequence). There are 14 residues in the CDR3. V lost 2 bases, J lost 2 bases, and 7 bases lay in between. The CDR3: CASSLQGGNQPQHF. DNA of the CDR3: TGTGCCAGCAGTTTACAGGGAGGCAATCAGCCCCAGCATTTT.

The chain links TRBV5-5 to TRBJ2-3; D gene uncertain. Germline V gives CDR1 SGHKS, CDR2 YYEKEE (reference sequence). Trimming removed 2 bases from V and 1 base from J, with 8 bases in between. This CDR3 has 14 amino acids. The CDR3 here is CASSLVARTDTQYF. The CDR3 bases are TGTGCCAGCAGCTTAGTCGCGCGCACAGATACGCAGTATTTT.